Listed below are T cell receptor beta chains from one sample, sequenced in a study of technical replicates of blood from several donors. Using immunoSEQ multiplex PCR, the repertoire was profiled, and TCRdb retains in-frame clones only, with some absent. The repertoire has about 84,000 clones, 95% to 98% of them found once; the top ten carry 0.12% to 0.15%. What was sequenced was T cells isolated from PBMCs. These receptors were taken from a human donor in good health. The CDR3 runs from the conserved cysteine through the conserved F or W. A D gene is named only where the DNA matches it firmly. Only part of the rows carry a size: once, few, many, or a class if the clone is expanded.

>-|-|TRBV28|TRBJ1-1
CATQENTEAFF
TGTGCCACCCAGGAAAACACTGAAGCTTTCTTT
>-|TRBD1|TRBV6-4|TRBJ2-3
CASRGTGTDTQYF
TGTGCCAGCAGGGGGACAGGGACAGATACGCAGTATTTT
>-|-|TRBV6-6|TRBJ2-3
CASSYEADTQYF
TGTGCCAGCAGTTACGAGGCAGATACGCAGTATTTT
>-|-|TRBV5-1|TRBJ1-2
CASNEGERSENGGYTF
TGCGCCAGCAACGAGGGGGAGCGATCAGAAAACGGTGGCTACACCTTC
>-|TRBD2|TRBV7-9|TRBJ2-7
CASSPSGGPFNEQYF
TGTGCCAGCAGCCCTAGCGGGGGGCCATTCAACGAGCAGTACTTC
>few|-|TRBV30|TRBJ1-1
CAWSVGAGRTEAFF
TGTGCCTGGAGTGTAGGGGCAGGGAGGACTGAAGCTTTCTTT
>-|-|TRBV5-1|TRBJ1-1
CASSLGTSTEAFF
TGCGCCAGCAGCTTGGGAACGAGCACTGAAGCTTTCTTT
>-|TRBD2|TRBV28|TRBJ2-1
CASSLGAGGGLNEQFF
TGTGCCAGCAGTTTGGGAGCGGGAGGGGGGCTCAATGAGCAGTTCTTC
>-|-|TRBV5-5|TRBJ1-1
CASSLLVWNTEAFF
TGTGCCAGCAGCTTGCTCGTTTGGAACACTGAAGCTTTCTTT
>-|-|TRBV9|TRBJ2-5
CASSPTNRVGETQYF
TGTGCCAGCAGCCCGACTAACAGGGTTGGGGAGACCCAGTACTTC
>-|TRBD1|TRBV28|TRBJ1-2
CASSLPGGPIYGYTF
TGTGCCAGCAGTTTGCCAGGGGGCCCAATCTATGGCTACACCTTC
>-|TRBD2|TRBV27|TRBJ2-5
CASSSIRTSGSRETQYF
TGTGCCAGCAGTTCCATTAGGACTAGCGGGAGTCGAGAGACCCAGTACTTC
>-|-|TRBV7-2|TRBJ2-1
CASSLVGTGEDEQFF
TGTGCCAGCAGCTTGGTAGGGACGGGAGAGGATGAGCAGTTCTTC
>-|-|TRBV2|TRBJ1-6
CASLYSPPNSPLHF
TGTGCCAGCCTGTACAGTCCGCCCAATTCACCCCTCCACTTT
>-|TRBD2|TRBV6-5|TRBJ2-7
CASSYSLAGALYEQYF
TGTGCCAGCAGTTACTCCCTAGCGGGAGCCCTCTACGAGCAGTACTTC
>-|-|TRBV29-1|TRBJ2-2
CSVVAKNTGELFF
TGCAGCGTTGTGGCCAAGAACACCGGGGAGCTGTTTTTT
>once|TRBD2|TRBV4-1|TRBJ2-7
CASSQVWSWGLAGVYYEQYF
TGCGCCAGCAGCCAAGTATGGTCCTGGGGACTAGCGGGAGTTTACTACGAGCAGTACTTC
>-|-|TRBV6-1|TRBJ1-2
CASKTLQGEYGYTF
TGTGCCAGCAAAACCTTACAGGGAGAGTATGGCTACACCTTC
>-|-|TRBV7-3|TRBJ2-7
CASSYMTAYEQYF
TGTGCCAGCAGCTATATGACAGCCTACGAGCAGTACTTC
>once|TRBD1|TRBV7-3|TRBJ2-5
CASSTTGRETQYF
TGTGCCAGCAGCACGACAGGGAGAGAGACCCAGTACTTC
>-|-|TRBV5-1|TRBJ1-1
CASSFSGKNTEAFF
TGCGCCAGCAGCTTCAGCGGAAAGAACACTGAAGCTTTCTTT
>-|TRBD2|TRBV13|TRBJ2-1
CASSDPGLAGANEQFF
TGTGCCAGCAGCGACCCGGGACTAGCGGGGGCAAATGAGCAGTTCTTC
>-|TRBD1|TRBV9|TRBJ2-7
CASSGNPRPDRDRGYEQYF
TGTGCCAGCAGCGGCAACCCTCGCCCTGACCGGGACAGAGGCTACGAGCAGTACTTC
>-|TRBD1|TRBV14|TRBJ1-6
CASSQSRTGLSLHF
TGTGCCAGCAGCCAATCAAGGACAGGACTGTCCCTCCACTTT
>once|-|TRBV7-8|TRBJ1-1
CASSLRQGRTNTEAFF
TGTGCCAGCAGCTTACGCCAGGGCAGAACGAACACTGAAGCTTTCTTT
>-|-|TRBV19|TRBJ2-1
CASSMDSYDNEQFF
TGTGCCAGTAGTATGGACAGTTACGACAATGAGCAGTTCTTC
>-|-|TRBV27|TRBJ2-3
CASTGGVTQYF
TGTGCCAGCACTGGCGGGGTTACGCAGTATTTT
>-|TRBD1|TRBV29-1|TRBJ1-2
CSVEDRQGALNYGYTF
TGCAGCGTTGAAGATCGACAGGGGGCGCTTAACTATGGCTACACCTTC
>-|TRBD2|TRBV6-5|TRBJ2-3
CASSPAGGASDTQYF
TGTGCCAGCAGCCCCGCCGGGGGGGCCTCAGATACGCAGTATTTT
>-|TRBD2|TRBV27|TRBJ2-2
CASSLGGDTGELFF
TGTGCCAGCAGTTTAGGGGGGGACACCGGGGAGCTGTTTTTT
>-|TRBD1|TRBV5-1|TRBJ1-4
CASSKDRVGEKLFF
TGCGCCAGCAGCAAGGACAGGGTAGGAGAAAAACTGTTTTTT
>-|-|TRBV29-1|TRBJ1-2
CSVDGQARDYGYTF
TGCAGCGTTGATGGACAAGCAAGGGACTATGGCTACACCTTC
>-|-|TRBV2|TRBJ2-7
CASSPTYEQYF
TGTGCCAGCAGTCCCACCTACGAGCAGTACTTC
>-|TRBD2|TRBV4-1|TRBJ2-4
CASSQVAGGRAKNIQYF
TGCGCCAGCAGCCAAGTAGCGGGAGGTCGCGCCAAAAACATTCAGTACTTC
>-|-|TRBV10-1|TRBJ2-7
CASSGRVGEQYF
TGCGCCAGCAGTGGCCGGGTCGGCGAGCAGTACTTC
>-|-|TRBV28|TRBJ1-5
CASSYTRGWSQPQHF
TGTGCCAGCAGTTACACCCGGGGATGGAGTCAGCCCCAGCATTTT
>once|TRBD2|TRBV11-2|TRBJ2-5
CASSLTGGQETQYF
TGTGCCAGCAGCTTAACGGGGGGGCAAGAGACCCAGTACTTC
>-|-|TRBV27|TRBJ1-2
CASSTTGGGGYGYTF
TGTGCCAGCAGTACTACGGGCGGAGGAGGCTATGGCTACACCTTC
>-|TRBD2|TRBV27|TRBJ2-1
CASTLAGGYNEQFF
TGTGCCAGCACTTTAGCGGGGGGATACAATGAGCAGTTCTTC
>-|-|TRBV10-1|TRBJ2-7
CASSEGGDEQYF
TGCGCCAGCAGTGAGGGAGGCGACGAGCAGTACTTC
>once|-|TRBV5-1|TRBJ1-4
CASSLRGFGEKLFF
TGCGCCAGCAGCTTGAGAGGGTTCGGGGAAAAACTGTTTTTT
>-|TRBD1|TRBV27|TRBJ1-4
CASRNTSGTGVEKLFF
TGTGCCAGCAGAAACACTTCCGGGACAGGGGTGGAAAAACTGTTTTTT
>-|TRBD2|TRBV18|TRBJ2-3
CASSLAGTDTQYF
TGTGCCAGCTCGCTAGCGGGAACAGATACGCAGTATTTT
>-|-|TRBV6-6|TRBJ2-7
CASSSEPGIGQYEQYF
TGTGCCAGCAGTTCAGAGCCGGGGATTGGCCAGTACGAGCAGTACTTC
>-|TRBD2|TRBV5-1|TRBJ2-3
CASSWPMYSGRARDTQYF
TGCGCCAGCAGCTGGCCGATGTATAGCGGGAGGGCCCGAGATACGCAGTATTTT
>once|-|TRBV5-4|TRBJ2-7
CASSFQLFQYF
TGTGCCAGCAGCTTTCAGTTGTTTCAGTACTTC
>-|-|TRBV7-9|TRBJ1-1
CASSLGVLNTEAFF
TGTGCCAGCAGCTTAGGTGTATTGAACACTGAAGCTTTCTTT
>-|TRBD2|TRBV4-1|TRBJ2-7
CASTLAGVTGEQYF
TGCGCCAGCACCTTAGCGGGAGTAACTGGCGAGCAGTACTTC
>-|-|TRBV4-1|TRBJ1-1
CASSQSPVRAFF
TGCGCCAGCAGCCAATCCCCAGTCAGGGCTTTCTTT
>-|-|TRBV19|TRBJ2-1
CASSPKTSSNEQFF
TGTGCCAGTAGTCCCAAGACTAGTTCCAATGAGCAGTTCTTC
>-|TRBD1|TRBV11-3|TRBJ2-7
CASSLVGQGNYEQYF
TGTGCCAGCAGCTTAGTGGGACAGGGCAACTACGAGCAGTACTTC
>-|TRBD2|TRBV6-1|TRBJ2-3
CASSEIYLAGFTDTQYF
TGTGCCAGCAGCGAAATTTATCTAGCGGGATTCACAGATACGCAGTATTTT
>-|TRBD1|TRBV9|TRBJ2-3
CASSRTVAETGDTQYF
TGTGCCAGCAGTCGAACTGTTGCGGAGACAGGGGATACGCAGTATTTT
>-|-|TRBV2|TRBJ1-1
CASTTGTRYTEAFF
TGTGCCAGCACTACCGGGACACGGTACACTGAAGCTTTCTTT
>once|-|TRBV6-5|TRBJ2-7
CASSYQGTNSYEQYF
TGTGCCAGCAGTTACCAGGGGACCAACTCCTACGAGCAGTACTTC
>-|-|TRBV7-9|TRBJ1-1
CASSRDTGATEAFF
TGTGCCAGCAGCCGAGACACAGGAGCCACTGAAGCTTTCTTT